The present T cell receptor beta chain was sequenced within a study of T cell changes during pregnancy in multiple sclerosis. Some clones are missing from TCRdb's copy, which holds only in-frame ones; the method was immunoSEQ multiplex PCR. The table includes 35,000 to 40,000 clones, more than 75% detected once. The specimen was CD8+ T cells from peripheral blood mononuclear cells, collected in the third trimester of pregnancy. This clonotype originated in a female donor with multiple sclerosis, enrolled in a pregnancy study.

As DNA, the CDR3 is TGCAGCGTCCGAACGGGTTATGGCTACACCTTC. Encoded protein: CSVRTGYGYTF. The genes are TRBV29-1 and TRBJ1-2; unclear D gene. Trimming pared 6 bases from V and 5 bases from J, leaving 10 bases between. The CDR3 has 11 residues. Germline values: CDR1 SQVTM, CDR2 ANQGSEA.